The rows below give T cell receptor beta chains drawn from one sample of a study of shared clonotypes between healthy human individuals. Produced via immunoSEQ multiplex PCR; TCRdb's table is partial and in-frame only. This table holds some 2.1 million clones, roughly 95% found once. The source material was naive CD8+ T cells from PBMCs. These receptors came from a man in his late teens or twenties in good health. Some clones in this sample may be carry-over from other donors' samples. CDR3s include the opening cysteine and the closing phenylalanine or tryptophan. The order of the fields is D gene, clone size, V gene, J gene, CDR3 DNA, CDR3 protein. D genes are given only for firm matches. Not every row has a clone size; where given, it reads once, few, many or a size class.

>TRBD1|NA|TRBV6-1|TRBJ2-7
TGTGCCAGCAGTGACCGACAGGGCGTATACGAGCAGTACTTC
CASSDRQGVYEQYF
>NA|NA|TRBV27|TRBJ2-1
TGTGCCAGCAAGCCCAATCTCCCCGACTACAATGAGCAGTTCTTC
CASKPNLPDYNEQFF
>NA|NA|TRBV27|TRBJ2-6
TGTGCCAGCAGTCCAGATTACTCTGGGGCCAACGTCCTGACTTTC
CASSPDYSGANVLTF
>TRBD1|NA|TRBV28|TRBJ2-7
TGTGCCAGCAGTTTTTACACATTACAGGGGGCCACCTACGAGCAGTACTTC
CASSFYTLQGATYEQYF
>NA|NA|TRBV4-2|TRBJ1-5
TGTGCCAGCAGCCAAGGTATCAACAATCAGCCCCAGCATTTT
CASSQGINNQPQHF
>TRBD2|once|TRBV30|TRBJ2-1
TGTGCCTGGACGGCGGGAGGGTCCTCCTACAATGAGCAGTTCTTC
CAWTAGGSSYNEQFF
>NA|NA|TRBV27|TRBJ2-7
TGTGCCAGCAGTTTTGGCGGCGGCGAGCAGTACTTC
CASSFGGGEQYF
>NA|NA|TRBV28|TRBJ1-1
TGTGCCAGCAGTTTCCGGGGGACTCCAACTGAAGCTTTCTTT
CASSFRGTPTEAFF
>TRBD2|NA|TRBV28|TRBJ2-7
TGTGCCAGCAAACCAAGACTAGCGGGCCCCTACGAGCAGTACTTC
CASKPRLAGPYEQYF
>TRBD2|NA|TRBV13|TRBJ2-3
TGTGCCAGCAGCTCCGTGGGGGGGACTAGGGGCACAGATACGCAGTATTTT
CASSSVGGTRGTDTQYF
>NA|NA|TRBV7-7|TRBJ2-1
TGTGCCAGCAGCTTAGGACTAAGCTCCTACAATGAGCAGTTCTTC
CASSLGLSSYNEQFF
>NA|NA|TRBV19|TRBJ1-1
TGTGCCAGTAGTATAGCGGAAAGGAACACTGAAGCTTTCTTT
CASSIAERNTEAFF
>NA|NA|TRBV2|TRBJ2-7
TGTGCCAGCAGGGGGAAGGATAATTCCTACGAGCAGTACTTC
CASRGKDNSYEQYF
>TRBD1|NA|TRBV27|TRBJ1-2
TGTGCCAGCAGTTATCGGGCAGGGGGCGCTTATGGCTACACCTTC
CASSYRAGGAYGYTF
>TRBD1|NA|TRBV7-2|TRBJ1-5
TGTGCCAGCAGCTACGGACAGGGAAGATATAGCAATCAGCCCCAGCATTTT
CASSYGQGRYSNQPQHF
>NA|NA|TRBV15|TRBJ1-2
TGTGCCACCAGCAAAAGGATTTCCGACGGCTACACCTTC
CATSKRISDGYTF
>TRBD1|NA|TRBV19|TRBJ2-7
TGTGCCAGTAGTATAGAATCGGGGACAGGGACGGGCGAGCAGTACTTC
CASSIESGTGTGEQYF
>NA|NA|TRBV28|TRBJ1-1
TGTGCCATCGCGGGGGGATTTGTCTCTGAAGCTTTCTTT
CAIAGGFVSEAFF
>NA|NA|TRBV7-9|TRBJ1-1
TGTGCCAGCAGCCCCCTCCCGGGACAAAACACTGAAGCTTTCTTT
CASSPLPGQNTEAFF
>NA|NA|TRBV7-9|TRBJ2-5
TGTGCCAGCAGCTTTCCCCCTGGGGAGCAACAAGAGACCCAGTACTTC
CASSFPPGEQQETQYF
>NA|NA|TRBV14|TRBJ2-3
TGTGCCAGCAGCCAAGATATAGCGGGCACAGATACGCAGTATTTT
CASSQDIAGTDTQYF
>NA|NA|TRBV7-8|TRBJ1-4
TGTGCCAGCAGCTTAGTCCAGGCGACCTACACTCACGCAACTAATGAAAAACTGTTTTTT
CASSLVQATYTHATNEKLFF
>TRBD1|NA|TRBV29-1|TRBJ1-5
TGCAGCGTTGTTTTCAGGGGGCACCAGCCCCAGCATTTT
CSVVFRGHQPQHF
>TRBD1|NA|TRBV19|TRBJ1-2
TGTGCCAGCGGGGAAGGGGGCCGCTACACCTTC
CASGEGGRYTF
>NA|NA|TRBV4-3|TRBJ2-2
TGCGCCAGCAGCCCACAGGCCCCCTCGAGTAGCGGCGGGGAGCTGTTTTTT
CASSPQAPSSSGGELFF
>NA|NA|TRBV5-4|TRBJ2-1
TGTGCCAGCAGCCAGAAACTAGCCCCGCCCGGCGAGCAGTTCTTC
CASSQKLAPPGEQFF
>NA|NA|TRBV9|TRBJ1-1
TGTGCCAGCAGCATAGAAGACAGTCACACTGAAGCTTTCTTT
CASSIEDSHTEAFF
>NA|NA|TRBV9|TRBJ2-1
TGTGCCAGCAGCTTCCGGGATTTGAGCTCCTACAATGAGCAGTTCTTC
CASSFRDLSSYNEQFF
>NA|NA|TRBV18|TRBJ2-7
TGTGCCAGCTCACCGCGAGGGACCTACGAGCAGTACTTC
CASSPRGTYEQYF
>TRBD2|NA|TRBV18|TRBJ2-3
TGTGCCAGCTCAACGGGGTTTACTAGCGGGGAGGCCCCCCATACGCAGTATTTT
CASSTGFTSGEAPHTQYF
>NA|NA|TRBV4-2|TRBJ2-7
TGTGCCAGCAGGTACGGACTGGAGGATTACGAGCAGTACTTC
CASRYGLEDYEQYF
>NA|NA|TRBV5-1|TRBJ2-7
TGCGCCAGCCAGTACGACAGGGACTACCGCTACGAGCAGTACTTC
CASQYDRDYRYEQYF
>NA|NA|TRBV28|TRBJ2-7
TGTGCCAGCAGTTCCCAACCTATCCAGCGGCCCACCGACTACGAGCAGTACTTC
CASSSQPIQRPTDYEQYF
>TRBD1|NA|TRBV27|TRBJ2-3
TGTGCCAGCAGTATTGGGACAGGGAAAGATACGCAGTATTTT
CASSIGTGKDTQYF
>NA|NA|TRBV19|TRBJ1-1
TGTGCCAGTAGTTGGGGGGGACGTTTGAACACTGAAGCTTTCTTT
CASSWGGRLNTEAFF
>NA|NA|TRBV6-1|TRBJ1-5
TGTGCCAGCAGTGAAACGATGAGGGGAATTCAGCCCCAGCATTTT
CASSETMRGIQPQHF
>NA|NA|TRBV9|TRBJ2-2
TGTGCCAGCAGCCCCTTTCCCAGCGGGAACACCGGGGAGCTGTTTTTT
CASSPFPSGNTGELFF
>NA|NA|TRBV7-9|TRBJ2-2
TGTGCCAGCAGCTTAGAAGGGGCCAGCGGGGAGCTGTTTTTT
CASSLEGASGELFF
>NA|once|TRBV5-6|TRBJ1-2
TGTGCCAGCAGCTTGTTTGGCGGGACGCGAGATGGCTACACCTTC
CASSLFGGTRDGYTF
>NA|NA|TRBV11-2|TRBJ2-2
TGTGCCAGCAGCTTAGGGTTGTGGAAGAACACCGGGGAGCTGTTTTTT
CASSLGLWKNTGELFF
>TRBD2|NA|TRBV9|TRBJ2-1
TGTGCCAGCAGGGCACCGGGGGGAGGCCGGCATGAGCAGTTCTTC
CASRAPGGGRHEQFF
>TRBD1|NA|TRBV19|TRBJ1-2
TGTGCCAGTAGTATAGAGACGACAGGGAGCGGTGGCTACACCTTC
CASSIETTGSGGYTF
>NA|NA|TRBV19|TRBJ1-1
TGTGCCAGTAGAGGACTGAACACTGAAGCTTTCTTT
CASRGLNTEAFF
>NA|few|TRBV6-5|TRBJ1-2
TGTGCCAGCAGTCCCCTCGTTGATCCGTATGGCTACACCTTC
CASSPLVDPYGYTF
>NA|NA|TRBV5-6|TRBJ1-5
TGTGCCAGCAGCCCGGGACACAATCAGCCCCAGCATTTT
CASSPGHNQPQHF
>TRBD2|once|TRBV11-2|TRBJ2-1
TGTGCCAGCAGCTCCGGGAGGGGTGAGCAGTTCTTC
CASSSGRGEQFF
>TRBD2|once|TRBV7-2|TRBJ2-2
TGTGCCAGCAGCTTGGGTAGCGGGAGTGGGGAGCTGTTTTTT
CASSLGSGSGELFF
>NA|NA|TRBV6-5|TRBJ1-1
TGTGCCAGCAGTCGAACAGGAATGAACACTGAAGCTTTCTTT
CASSRTGMNTEAFF
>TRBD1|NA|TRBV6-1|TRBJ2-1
TGTGCCAGCAGTGAAGCGCACCAGGGGGCGTATGAGCAGTTCTTC
CASSEAHQGAYEQFF
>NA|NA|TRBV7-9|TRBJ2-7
TGTGCCAGCAGCCTCGGGATTCCCTCCTACGAGCAGTACTTC
CASSLGIPSYEQYF
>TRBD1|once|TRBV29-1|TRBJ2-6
TGCAGCGTTCGCGGCAGGGGGACCAACGTCCTGACTTTC
CSVRGRGTNVLTF
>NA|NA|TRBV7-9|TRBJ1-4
TGTGCCAGCACCGAAACAGGGACGGACGAAAAACTGTTTTTT
CASTETGTDEKLFF
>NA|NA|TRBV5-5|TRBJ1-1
TGTGCCAGCAGAGAAGGCACTGAAGCTTTCTTT
CASREGTEAFF